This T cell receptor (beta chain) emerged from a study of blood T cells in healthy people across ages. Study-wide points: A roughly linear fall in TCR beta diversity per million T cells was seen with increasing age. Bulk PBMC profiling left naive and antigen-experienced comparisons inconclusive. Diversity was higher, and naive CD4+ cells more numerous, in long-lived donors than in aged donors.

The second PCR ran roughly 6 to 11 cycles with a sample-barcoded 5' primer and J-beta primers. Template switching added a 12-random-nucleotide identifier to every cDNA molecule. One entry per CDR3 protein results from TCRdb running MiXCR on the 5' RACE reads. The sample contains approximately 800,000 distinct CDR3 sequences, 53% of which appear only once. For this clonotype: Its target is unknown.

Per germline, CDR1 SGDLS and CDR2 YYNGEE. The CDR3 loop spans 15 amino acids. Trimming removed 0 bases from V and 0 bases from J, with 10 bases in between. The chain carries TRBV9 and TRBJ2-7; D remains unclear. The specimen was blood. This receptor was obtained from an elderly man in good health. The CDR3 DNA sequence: TGTGCCAGCAGCGTAGGATCACAGAACTCCTACGAGCAGTACTTC. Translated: CASSVGSQNSYEQYF.